Shown below are 6 T cell receptor beta chains from a single sample sequenced in a study of blood T cell repertoires in COVID-19. Here immunoSEQ multiplex PCR was the method, and the copy in TCRdb shows in-frame clones only, minus some. This sample yields under 100,000 clones, of which approximately 90% are seen a single time; about 15% belongs to the top ten. Input material: peripheral blood. Every receptor here comes from a male donor with acute or convalescent COVID-19.

This chain links TRBV11-2 with TRBJ1-4; TRBD1 matches 7 bases. The CDR3 is made up of 15 amino acids. Unmatched junction bases numbered 5, after V lost 1 base and J lost 6 bases. Germline V gene sequence: CDR1 SGHAT, CDR2 FQNNGV. The DNA for the CDR3 is TGTGCCAGCAGCTTAGGACAGGGCCGGTATGAAAAACTGTTTTTT. Its protein product is CASSLGQGRYEKLFF.

V is TRBV15 and J is TRBJ1-1, with 8 bases that match TRBD1. The V segment lost 3 bases and the J segment 2 bases; nucleotides outside the gene matches: 17. The CDR3 contains 19 residues. The germline CDR1 and CDR2 sequences are LNHNV and YYDKDF (reference sequence). The CDR3 loop is CATSRSSGGWGFQNTEAFF. The CDR3 bases are TGTGCCACCAGCAGGAGTTCAGGGGGCTGGGGGTTCCAAAACACTGAAGCTTTCTTT.

The chain couples TRBV12-3 or TRBV12-4 to TRBJ1-3; maybe TRBD1 (6 bases). The CDR3 sequence is 11 residues long. V dropped 4 bases and J dropped 8 bases, with 6 bases sitting between them. CDR3: CASSYRDTIYF. CDR3 DNA sequence: TGTGCCAGCAGTTACAGGGACACCATATATTTT.

The rearrangement joins TRBV9 to TRBJ2-2, with TRBD2 identical over 10 bases. The V segment lost 0 bases and the J segment 8 bases; nucleotides outside the gene matches: 7. Germline-derived CDR1 and CDR2 are SGDLS and YYNGEE. The CDR3 covers 16 residues. CDR3 loop: CASSVGASGGQGELFF. DNA of the CDR3: TGTGCCAGCAGCGTAGGTGCTAGCGGGGGCCAAGGGGAGCTGTTTTTT.

The V gene is TRBV5-1, the J gene TRBJ2-3, with 9 bases lining up with TRBD2. This CDR3 is built from 15 residues. Germline V gene data show CDR1 as SGHRS and CDR2 as YFSETQ. J was trimmed by 3 bases and V by 7 bases; bases with no gene match: 9. The CDR3, as DNA: TGCGCCAGCCGAGGACTAGCGAGTACTACAGATACGCAGTATTTT. This gives the protein CASRGLASTTDTQYF.

The chain couples TRBV6-5 to TRBJ1-3, with D perhaps matching TRBD1 (6 bases). The CDR3 has 15 amino acids. With 5 bases removed from V and 4 bases from J, the gap between germline ends came to 15 bases. Germline V lookup: CDR1 MNHEY, CDR2 SVGAGI. The CDR3 DNA sequence: TGTGCCAGCAGTAACAGGGAATTTAGGGGAAACACCATATATTTT. This encodes CASSNREFRGNTIYF.